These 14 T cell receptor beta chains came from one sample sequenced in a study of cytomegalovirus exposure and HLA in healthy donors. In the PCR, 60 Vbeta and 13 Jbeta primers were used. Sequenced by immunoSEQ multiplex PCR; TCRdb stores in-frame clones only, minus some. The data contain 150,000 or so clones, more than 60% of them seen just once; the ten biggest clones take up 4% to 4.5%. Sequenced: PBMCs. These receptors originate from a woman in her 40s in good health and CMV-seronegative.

In nucleotides, the CDR3 is TGTGCCAGCAGCCCGTCGGGACAGTACTCTGGAAACACCATATATTTT. This encodes CASSPSGQYSGNTIYF. The chain has TRBV11-3 and TRBJ1-3, with 7 bases that match TRBD1. The length of the CDR3 is 16 residues. Germline loops: CDR1 SGHNT, CDR2 YENEEA. After removal of 5 bases from V and 0 bases from J, the junction contained 7 bases not matched to a gene.

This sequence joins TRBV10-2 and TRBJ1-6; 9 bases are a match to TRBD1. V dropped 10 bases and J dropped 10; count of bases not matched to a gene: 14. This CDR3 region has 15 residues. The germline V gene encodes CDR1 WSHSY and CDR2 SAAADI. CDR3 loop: CATRPPGQGSSPLHF. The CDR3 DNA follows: TGCGCCACCCGGCCCCCGGGACAGGGTTCCTCACCCCTCCACTTT.

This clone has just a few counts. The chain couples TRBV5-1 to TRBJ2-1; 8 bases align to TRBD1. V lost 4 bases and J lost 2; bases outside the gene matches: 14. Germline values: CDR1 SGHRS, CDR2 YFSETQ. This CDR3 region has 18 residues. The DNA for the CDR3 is TGCGCCAGCAGCCGAAAGACAGGGGCCCCCTCCACCTACAATGAGCAGTTCTTC. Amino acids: CASSRKTGAPSTYNEQFF.

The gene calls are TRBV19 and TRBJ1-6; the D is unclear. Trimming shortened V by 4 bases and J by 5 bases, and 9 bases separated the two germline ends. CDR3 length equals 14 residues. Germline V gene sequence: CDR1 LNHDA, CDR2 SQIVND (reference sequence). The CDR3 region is CASSRNSHNSPLHF. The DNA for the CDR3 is TGTGCCAGTAGTAGGAACAGCCATAATTCACCCCTCCACTTT.

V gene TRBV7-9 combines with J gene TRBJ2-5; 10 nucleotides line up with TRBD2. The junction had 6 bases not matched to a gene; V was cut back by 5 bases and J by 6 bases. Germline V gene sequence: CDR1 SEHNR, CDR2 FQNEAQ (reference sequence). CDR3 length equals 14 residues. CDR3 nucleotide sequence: TGTGCCAGCAGCCCTGGGACTAGCGAACAGACCCAGTACTTC. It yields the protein CASSPGTSEQTQYF.

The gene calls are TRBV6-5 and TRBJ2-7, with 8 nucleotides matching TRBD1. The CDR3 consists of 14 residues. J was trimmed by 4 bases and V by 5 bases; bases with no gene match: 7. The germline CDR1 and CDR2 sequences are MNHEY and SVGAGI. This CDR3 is CASSPQGAGYEQYF. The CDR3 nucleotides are TGTGCCAGCAGTCCCCAGGGGGCGGGGTACGAGCAGTACTTC.

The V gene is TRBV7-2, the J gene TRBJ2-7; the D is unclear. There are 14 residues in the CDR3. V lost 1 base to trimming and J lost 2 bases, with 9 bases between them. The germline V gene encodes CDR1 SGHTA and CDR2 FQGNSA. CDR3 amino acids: CASSLGGFTYEQYF. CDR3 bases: TGTGCCAGCAGCTTAGGCGGCTTTACCTACGAGCAGTACTTC.

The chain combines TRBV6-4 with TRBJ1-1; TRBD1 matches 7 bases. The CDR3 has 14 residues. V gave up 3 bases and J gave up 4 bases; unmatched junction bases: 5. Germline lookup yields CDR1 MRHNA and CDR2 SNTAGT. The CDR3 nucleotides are TGTGCCAGCAGTGAAAGGGGGCGAGGCACTGAAGCTTTCTTT. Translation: CASSERGRGTEAFF.

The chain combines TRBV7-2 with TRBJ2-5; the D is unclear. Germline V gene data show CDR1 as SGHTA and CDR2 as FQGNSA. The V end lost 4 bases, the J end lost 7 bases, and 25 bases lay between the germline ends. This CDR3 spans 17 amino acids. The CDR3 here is CASSSAAPNIPPRTQYF. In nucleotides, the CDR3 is TGTGCCAGCAGCTCCGCAGCGCCCAATATCCCGCCTCGGACCCAGTACTTC.

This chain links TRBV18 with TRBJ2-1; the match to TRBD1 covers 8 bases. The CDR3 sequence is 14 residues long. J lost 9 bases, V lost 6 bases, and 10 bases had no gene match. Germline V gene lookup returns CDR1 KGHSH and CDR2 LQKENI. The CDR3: CASSPTGEVTEQFF. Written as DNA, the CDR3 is TGTGCCAGCTCGCCGACAGGGGAGGTGACTGAGCAGTTCTTC.

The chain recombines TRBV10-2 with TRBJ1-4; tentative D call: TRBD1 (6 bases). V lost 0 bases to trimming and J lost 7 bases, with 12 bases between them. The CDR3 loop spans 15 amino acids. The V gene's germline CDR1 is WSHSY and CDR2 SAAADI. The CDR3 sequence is CASSESIQGIEKLFF. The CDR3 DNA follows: TGCGCCAGCAGTGAGTCGATCCAGGGGATTGAAAAACTGTTTTTT.

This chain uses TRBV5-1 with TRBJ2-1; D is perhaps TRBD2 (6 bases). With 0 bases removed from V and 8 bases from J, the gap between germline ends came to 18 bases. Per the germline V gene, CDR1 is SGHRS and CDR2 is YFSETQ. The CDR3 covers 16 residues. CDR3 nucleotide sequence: TGCGCCAGCAGCTTGGCACCTAACCAACCGGGGGATGAGCAGTTCTTC. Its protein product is CASSLAPNQPGDEQFF.

The CDR3 DNA reads TGTGCCAGCAGCTTGGACGGCGGGCCGACTTACACCGGGGAGCTGTTTTTT. Residues: CASSLDGGPTYTGELFF. The genes are TRBV5-4 and TRBJ2-2, with D perhaps TRBD2 (5 bases). The CDR3 runs to 17 residues. V gave up 0 bases and J gave up 3 bases, with 15 bases separating them. CDR1 and CDR2 from the germline V gene are SGHNT and YYREEE (reference sequence).

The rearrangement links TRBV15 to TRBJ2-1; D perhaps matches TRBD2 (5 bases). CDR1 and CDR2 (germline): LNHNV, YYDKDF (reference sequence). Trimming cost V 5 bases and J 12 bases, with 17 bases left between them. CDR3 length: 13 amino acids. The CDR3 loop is CATSPSSGIGQFF. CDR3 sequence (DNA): TGTGCCACCAGCCCTTCTTCGGGGATTGGGCAGTTCTTC.